The present T cell receptor beta chain was sequenced within a study of control samples from healthy donors and cancer patients. Profiling relied on immunoSEQ multiplex PCR, and the TCRdb table lists in-frame clones only, not all of them. The table has approximately 26,000 clones, approximately 90% seen once. CDR3 size: 14 residues. Germline V gene sequence: CDR1 MNHEY, CDR2 SVGAGI. V dropped 6 bases and J dropped 4; count of bases not matched to a gene: 3. The rearrangement links TRBV6-5 to TRBJ1-6, with 7 nucleotides matching TRBD1. Sequenced: PBMCs. This clonotype originated in a man aged 50 to 60 with lung cancer. CDR3 coding DNA: TGTGCCAGCAGGATACAGGGGTATAATTCACCCCTCCACTTT. The encoded protein is CASRIQGYNSPLHF.